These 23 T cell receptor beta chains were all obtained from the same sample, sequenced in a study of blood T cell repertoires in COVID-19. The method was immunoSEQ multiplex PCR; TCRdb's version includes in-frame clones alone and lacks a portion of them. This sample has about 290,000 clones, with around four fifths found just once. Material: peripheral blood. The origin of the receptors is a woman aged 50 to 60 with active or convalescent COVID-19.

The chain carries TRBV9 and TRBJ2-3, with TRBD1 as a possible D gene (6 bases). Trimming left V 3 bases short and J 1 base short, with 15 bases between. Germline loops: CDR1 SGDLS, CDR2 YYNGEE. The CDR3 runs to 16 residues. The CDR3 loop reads CASSGSGWTGTDTQYF. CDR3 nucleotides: TGTGCCAGCAGCGGGTCAGGGTGGACAGGCACAGATACGCAGTATTTT.

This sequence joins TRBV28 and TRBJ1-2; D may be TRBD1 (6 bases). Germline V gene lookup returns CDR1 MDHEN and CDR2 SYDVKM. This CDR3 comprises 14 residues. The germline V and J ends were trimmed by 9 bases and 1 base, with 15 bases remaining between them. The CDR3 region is CASRGGWDNYGYTF. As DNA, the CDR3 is TGTGCCAGTAGGGGGGGATGGGATAACTATGGCTACACCTTC.

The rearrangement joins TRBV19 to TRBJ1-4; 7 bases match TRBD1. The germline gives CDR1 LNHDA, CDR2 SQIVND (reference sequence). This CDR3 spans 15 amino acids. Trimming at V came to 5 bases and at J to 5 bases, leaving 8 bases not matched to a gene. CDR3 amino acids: CASSDWDSRNEKLFF. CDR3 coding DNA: TGTGCCAGTAGTGATTGGGACAGCAGAAATGAAAAACTGTTTTTT.

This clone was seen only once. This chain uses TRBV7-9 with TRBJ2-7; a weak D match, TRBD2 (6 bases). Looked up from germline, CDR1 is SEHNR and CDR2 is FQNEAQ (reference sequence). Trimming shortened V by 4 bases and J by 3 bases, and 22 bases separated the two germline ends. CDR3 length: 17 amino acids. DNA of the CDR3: TGTGCCAGCAGCTCACCTTCGGGAGCGGCCTTATTCTACGAGCAGTACTTC. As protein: CASSSPSGAALFYEQYF.

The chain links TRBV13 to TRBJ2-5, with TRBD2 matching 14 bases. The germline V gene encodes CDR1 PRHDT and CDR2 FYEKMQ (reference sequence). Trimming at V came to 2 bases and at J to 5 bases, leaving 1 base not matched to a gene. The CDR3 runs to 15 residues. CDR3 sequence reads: CASSLRLAGGETQYF. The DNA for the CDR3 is TGTGCCAGCAGCTTACGACTAGCGGGAGGGGAGACCCAGTACTTC.

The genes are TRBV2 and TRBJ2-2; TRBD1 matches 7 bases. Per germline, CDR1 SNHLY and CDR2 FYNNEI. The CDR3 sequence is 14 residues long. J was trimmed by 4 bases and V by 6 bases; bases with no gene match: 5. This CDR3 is CASSDRVGTGELFF. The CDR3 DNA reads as TGTGCCAGCAGCGACAGGGTCGGCACCGGGGAGCTGTTTTTT. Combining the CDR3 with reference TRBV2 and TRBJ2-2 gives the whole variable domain EPEVTQTPSHQVTQMGQEVILRCVPISNHLYFYWYRQILGQKVEFLVSFYNNEISEKSEIFDDQFSVERPDGSNFTLKIRSTKLEDSAMYFCASSDRVGTGELFFGEGSRLTVL.

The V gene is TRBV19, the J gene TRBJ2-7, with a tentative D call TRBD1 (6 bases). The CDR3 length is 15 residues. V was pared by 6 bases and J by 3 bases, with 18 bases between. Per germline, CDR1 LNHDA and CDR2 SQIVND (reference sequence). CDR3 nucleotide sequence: TGTGCCAGTAGGCCGAAGGGGACATCCCTCTACGAGCAGTACTTC. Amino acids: CASRPKGTSLYEQYF.

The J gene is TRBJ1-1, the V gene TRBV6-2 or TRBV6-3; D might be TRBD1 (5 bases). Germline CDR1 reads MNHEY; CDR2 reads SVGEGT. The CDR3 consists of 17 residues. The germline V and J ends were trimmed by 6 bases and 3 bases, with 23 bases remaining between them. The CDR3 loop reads CASSQTLSTEGHTEAFF. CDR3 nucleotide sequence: TGTGCCAGCAGCCAAACCCTATCCACGGAGGGGCACACTGAAGCTTTCTTT.

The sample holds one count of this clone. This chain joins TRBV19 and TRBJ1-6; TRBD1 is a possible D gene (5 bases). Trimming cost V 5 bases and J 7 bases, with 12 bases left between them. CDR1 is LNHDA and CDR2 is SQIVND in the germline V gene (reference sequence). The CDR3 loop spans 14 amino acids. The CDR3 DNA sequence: TGTGCCAGTAGTCCTAGGACAAGCAATTCACCCCTCCACTTT. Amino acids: CASSPRTSNSPLHF.

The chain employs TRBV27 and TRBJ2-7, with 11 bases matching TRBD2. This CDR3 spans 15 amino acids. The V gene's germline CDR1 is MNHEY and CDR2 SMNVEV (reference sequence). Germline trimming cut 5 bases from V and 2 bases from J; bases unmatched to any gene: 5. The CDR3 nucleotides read TGTGCCAGCAGTATACTAGCGGGAGCTACCTACGAGCAGTACTTC. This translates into CASSILAGATYEQYF.

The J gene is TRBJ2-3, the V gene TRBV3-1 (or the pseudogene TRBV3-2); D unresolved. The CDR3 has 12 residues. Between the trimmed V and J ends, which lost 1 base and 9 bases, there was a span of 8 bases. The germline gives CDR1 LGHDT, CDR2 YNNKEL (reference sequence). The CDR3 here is CASSQGGRTQYF. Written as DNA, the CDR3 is TGTGCCAGCAGCCAAGGAGGTAGAACGCAGTATTTT.

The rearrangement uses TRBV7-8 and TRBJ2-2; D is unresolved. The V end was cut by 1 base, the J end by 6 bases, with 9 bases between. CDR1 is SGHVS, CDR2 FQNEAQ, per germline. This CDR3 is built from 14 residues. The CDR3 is CASSLVSFPGELFF. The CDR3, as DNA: TGTGCCAGCAGCTTAGTGTCCTTTCCCGGGGAGCTGTTTTTT.

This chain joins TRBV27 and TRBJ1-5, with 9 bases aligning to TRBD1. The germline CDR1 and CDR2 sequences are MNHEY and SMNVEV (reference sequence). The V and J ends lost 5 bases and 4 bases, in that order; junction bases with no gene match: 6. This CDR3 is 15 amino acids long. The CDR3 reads CASSTGTGLNQPQHF. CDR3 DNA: TGTGCCAGCAGTACCGGGACAGGGTTGAATCAGCCCCAGCATTTT.

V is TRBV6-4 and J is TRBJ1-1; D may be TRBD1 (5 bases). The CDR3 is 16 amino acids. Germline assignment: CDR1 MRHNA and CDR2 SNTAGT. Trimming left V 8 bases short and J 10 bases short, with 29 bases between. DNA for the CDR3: TGTGCCAGCCGGCAGGGAGGGTCCCGGGGTTTTCGTAGAGCTTTCTTT. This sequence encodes CASRQGGSRGFRRAFF.

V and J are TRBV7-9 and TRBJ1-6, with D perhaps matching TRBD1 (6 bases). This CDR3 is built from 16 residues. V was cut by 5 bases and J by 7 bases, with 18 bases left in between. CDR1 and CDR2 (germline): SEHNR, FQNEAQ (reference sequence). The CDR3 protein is CASSRTDGRVNSPLHF. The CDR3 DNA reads TGTGCCAGCAGCCGGACAGACGGTAGAGTAAATTCACCCCTCCACTTT.

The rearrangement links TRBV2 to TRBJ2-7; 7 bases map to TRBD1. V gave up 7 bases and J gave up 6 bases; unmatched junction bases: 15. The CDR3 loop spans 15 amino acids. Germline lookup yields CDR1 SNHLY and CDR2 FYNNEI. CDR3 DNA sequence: TGTGCCAGCACCCAACGGGCAGGGGGTCCGGGCGAGCAGTACTTC. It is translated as CASTQRAGGPGEQYF.

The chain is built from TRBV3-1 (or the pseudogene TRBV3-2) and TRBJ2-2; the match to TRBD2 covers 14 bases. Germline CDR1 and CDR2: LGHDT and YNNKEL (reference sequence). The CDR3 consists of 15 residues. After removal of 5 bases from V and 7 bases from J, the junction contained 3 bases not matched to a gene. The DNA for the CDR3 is TGTGCCAGCAGCAAAGGGACTAGCGGGAGCGGGGAGCTGTTTTTT. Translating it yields CASSKGTSGSGELFF.

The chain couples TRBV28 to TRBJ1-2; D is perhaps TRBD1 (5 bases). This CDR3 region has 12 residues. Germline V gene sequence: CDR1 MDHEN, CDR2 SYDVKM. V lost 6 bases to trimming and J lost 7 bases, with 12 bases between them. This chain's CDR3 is CASRPWGGGYTF. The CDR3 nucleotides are TGTGCCAGCAGACCCTGGGGCGGTGGCTACACCTTC.

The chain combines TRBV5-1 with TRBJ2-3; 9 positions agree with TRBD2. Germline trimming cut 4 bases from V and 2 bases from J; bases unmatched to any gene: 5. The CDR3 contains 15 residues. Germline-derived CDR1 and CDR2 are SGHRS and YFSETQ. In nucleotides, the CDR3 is TGCGCCAGCAGCCCGGTAGCGGGAGCCACAGATACGCAGTATTTT. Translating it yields CASSPVAGATDTQYF.

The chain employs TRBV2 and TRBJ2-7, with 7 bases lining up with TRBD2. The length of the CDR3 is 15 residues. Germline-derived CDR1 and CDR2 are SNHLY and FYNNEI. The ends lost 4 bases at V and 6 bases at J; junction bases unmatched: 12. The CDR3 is CASSGVRAGESEQYF. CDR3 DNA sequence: TGTGCCAGCAGTGGGGTGAGGGCGGGAGAGTCCGAGCAGTACTTC.

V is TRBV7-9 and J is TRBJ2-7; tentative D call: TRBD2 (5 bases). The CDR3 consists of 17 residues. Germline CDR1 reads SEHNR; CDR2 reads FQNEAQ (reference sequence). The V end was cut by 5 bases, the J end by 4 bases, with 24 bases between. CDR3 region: CASSPGFTARTRYEQYF. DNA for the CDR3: TGTGCCAGCAGCCCCGGCTTCACGGCTAGAACTAGATACGAGCAGTACTTC.

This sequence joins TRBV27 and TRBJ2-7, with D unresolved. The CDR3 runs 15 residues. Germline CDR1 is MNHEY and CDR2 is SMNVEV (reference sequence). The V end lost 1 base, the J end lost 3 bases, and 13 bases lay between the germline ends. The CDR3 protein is CASSLYYTPDYEQYF. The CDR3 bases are TGTGCCAGCAGTTTATACTATACTCCCGACTACGAGCAGTACTTC.

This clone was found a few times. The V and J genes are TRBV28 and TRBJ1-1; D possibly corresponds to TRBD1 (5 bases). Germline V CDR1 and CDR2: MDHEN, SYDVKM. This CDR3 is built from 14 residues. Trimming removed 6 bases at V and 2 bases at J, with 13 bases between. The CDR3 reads CASRGLIRNTEAFF. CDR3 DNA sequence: TGTGCCAGCAGGGGGCTTATTAGAAACACTGAAGCTTTCTTT.